This TCR beta chain was sequenced for a study of blood T cell repertoires in COVID-19. This table comes from immunoSEQ multiplex PCR, and its TCRdb copy is limited to in-frame clones, with some not included. This sample carries 200,000 to 250,000 clones, about 80% of them seen once, and the ten largest clones take 4.8%. In this sample, this clone turned up a few times. The TCR originated in a woman aged 50 to 65 who had been exposed to COVID-19. The source material was PBMCs or T cells enriched from blood (not recorded which).

CDR3 region: CASSPADRPDGYTF. CDR3 sequence (DNA): TGTGCCAGCTCACCGGCGGACAGGCCTGATGGCTACACCTTC. The chain is built from TRBV18 and TRBJ1-2; 7 nucleotides align to TRBD1. The CDR3 runs to 14 residues. Trimming removed 3 bases from V and 6 bases from J; junction bases left unmatched: 7. CDR1 KGHSH and CDR2 LQKENI come from the germline V gene. The variable domain in full, with the rest retrieved from reference TRBV18 and TRBJ1-2, is NAGVMQNPRHLVRRRGQEARLRCSPMKGHSHVYWYRQLPEEGLKFMVYLQKENIIDESGMPKERFSAEFPKEGPSILRIQQVVRGDSAAYFCASSPADRPDGYTFGSGTRLTVV.